The next 10 T cell receptor beta chains were all read from a single sample in a study of monozygotic twins with inflammatory bowel disease. TCRdb reanalyzed the 5' RACE reads and collapses them to one entry per CDR3 protein, without DNA. The sample table sets out some 160,000 distinct CDR3 sequences. Sequencing was performed on blood. The receptors stem from a human donor with ulcerative colitis or Crohn's disease, or a healthy co-twin of an affected twin (not recorded which).

The chain links TRBV7-9 to TRBJ2-7. CDR3 size: 15 residues. Per germline, CDR1 SEHNR and CDR2 FQNEAQ (reference sequence). CDR3 in amino acids: CASSYSGGFQMGQYF. The whole variable domain, filled in from reference TRBV7-9 and TRBJ2-7, reads DTGVSQNPRHKITKRGQNVTFRCDPISEHNRLYWYRQTLGQGPEFLTYFQNEAQLEKSRLLSDRFSAERPKGSFSTLEIQRTEQGDSAMYLCASSYSGGFQMGQYFGPGTRLTVT.

The chain is built from TRBV6-5 and TRBJ2-3. This CDR3 contains 16 residues. The germline V gene has CDR1 MNHEY and CDR2 SVGAGI. The CDR3 loop reads CASRYPRKGSTDTQYF.

The chain couples TRBV3-1 to TRBJ2-7; TCRdb's D call of TRBD2 is untestable without DNA. CDR1 is LGHDT, CDR2 YNNKEL, per germline (reference sequence). The CDR3 has 14 amino acids. The chain's CDR3 is CASSQGERLYEQYF.

The chain is built from TRBV6-2 or TRBV6-3 and TRBJ1-2; TCRdb's assignment of TRBD1 cannot be checked, as there is no DNA. Germline CDR1 MNHEY, CDR2 SVGEGT. The CDR3 totals 15 residues. The CDR3 reads CASSYSGDRPYGYTF.

The chain carries TRBV7-2 and TRBJ2-7. This CDR3 has 12 amino acids. Per germline, CDR1 SGHTA and CDR2 FQGNSA. The CDR3 sequence is CASSQFTYEQYF.

The chain combines TRBV20-1 with TRBJ2-3; lacking DNA, the TRBD1 call made by TCRdb goes unchecked. This CDR3 comprises 16 residues. CDR1 and CDR2 (germline): DFQATT, SNEGSKA (reference sequence). CDR3: CSARNPTGWGTDTQYF.

This chain uses TRBV5-6 with TRBJ2-1; checking the TCRdb D call of TRBD2 is not possible without DNA. Germline values: CDR1 SGHDT, CDR2 YYEEEE. CDR3 length: 15 amino acids. CDR3 sequence: CASSYDPRDVNEQFF.

This chain connects TRBV4-2 to TRBJ1-1. Germline-derived CDR1 and CDR2 are LGHNA and YNFKEQ. The CDR3 covers 13 residues. CDR3 in amino acids: CASSWDRNTEAFF.

The chain is built from TRBV29-1 and TRBJ2-1; with no DNA, the TCRdb D assignment of TRBD2 cannot be verified. CDR1 is SQVTM, CDR2 ANQGSEA, per germline. The length of the CDR3 is 14 residues. The CDR3 sequence: CSVERGGRGSEQFF.

The chain uses TRBV4-1 and TRBJ2-2; the D call from TCRdb, TRBD2, cannot be confirmed without DNA. Germline values: CDR1 MGHRA, CDR2 YSYEKL. CDR3 length: 18 residues. Here the CDR3 reads CASSSHGRGRVVTGELFF.